One sample yielded the 16 T cell receptor beta chains listed below, sequenced in a study of blood T cell repertoires in COVID-19. Here immunoSEQ multiplex PCR was the method, and the copy in TCRdb shows in-frame clones only, minus some. The data hold roughly 280,000 clones, with 70% to 90% observed a single time. The sequencing sample was made of peripheral blood. These receptors were collected from a man aged 60 to 75 who had recovered from COVID-19.

The rearrangement joins TRBV7-8 to TRBJ2-7, with D tentatively TRBD1 (5 bases). The CDR3 length is 13 residues. Looked up from germline, CDR1 is SGHVS and CDR2 is FQNEAQ. Deletions cut 4 bases from V and 6 bases from J, with 13 bases between. The CDR3 reads CASSYRQGGEQYF. CDR3 sequence (DNA): TGTGCCAGCAGCTACCGTCAGGGTGGCGAGCAGTACTTC.

This chain links TRBV9 with TRBJ1-2, with 7 bases identical to TRBD1. V gave up 3 bases and J gave up 5 bases; unmatched junction bases: 10. Germline V gene data show CDR1 as SGDLS and CDR2 as YYNGEE. The CDR3 is made up of 15 amino acids. CDR3 protein: CASSAQTGLGYGYTF. CDR3 DNA sequence: TGTGCCAGCAGCGCCCAGACAGGGTTGGGGTATGGCTACACCTTC.

V is TRBV30 and J is TRBJ1-4; no clear D. The germline gives CDR1 GTSNPN, CDR2 SVGIG (reference sequence). This CDR3 contains 14 residues. The V end lost 0 bases, the J end lost 0 bases, and 5 bases lay between the germline ends. Written as DNA, the CDR3 is TGTGCCTGGAGTGTAGGAGCAACTAATGAAAAACTGTTTTTT. Translating it yields CAWSVGATNEKLFF.

This sequence joins TRBV28 and TRBJ1-5; weak D call: TRBD1 (5 bases). The CDR3 is 15 residues long. Germline CDR1 MDHEN, CDR2 SYDVKM. V was shortened by 5 bases and J by 4 bases, with 15 bases between the two germline ends. The CDR3 nucleotides read TGTGCCAGCAGTGGGAAGAGACAGCCGAATCAGCCCCAGCATTTT. Translated, it gives CASSGKRQPNQPQHF.

This chain connects TRBV13 to TRBJ2-1, with 12 nucleotides matching TRBD2. Germline assignment: CDR1 PRHDT and CDR2 FYEKMQ (reference sequence). This CDR3 region has 15 residues. The V and J ends lost 5 bases and 7 bases, in that order; junction bases with no gene match: 6. CDR3 residues: CASSLGLAGFNEQFF. For the CDR3, the DNA is TGTGCCAGCAGCCTCGGACTAGCGGGGTTTAATGAGCAGTTCTTC.

CDR3 in amino acids: CASSIDQVGSGANVLTF. DNA for the CDR3: TGTGCCAGCAGTATCGACCAGGTCGGCTCTGGGGCCAACGTCCTGACTTTC. This chain uses TRBV2 with TRBJ2-6; the D is unclear. Germline V gene sequence: CDR1 SNHLY, CDR2 FYNNEI. Trimming removed 5 bases at V and 0 bases at J, with 14 bases between. This CDR3 spans 17 amino acids.

This clone was seen only a few times. The chain is built from TRBV7-9 and TRBJ2-7, with D perhaps matching TRBD1 (6 bases). Germline CDR1 reads SEHNR; CDR2 reads FQNEAQ (reference sequence). The length of the CDR3 is 15 residues. V lost 5 bases, J lost 3 bases, and 17 bases lay in between. The CDR3 sequence: CASSPPGHRIYEQYF. CDR3 DNA sequence: TGTGCCAGCAGCCCTCCGGGACACAGAATCTACGAGCAGTACTTC.

V gene TRBV25-1 combines with J gene TRBJ2-3; the D is unclear. Germline V CDR1 and CDR2: MGHDK, SYGVNS. CDR3 size: 13 residues. V shed 3 bases and J shed 5 bases, with 9 bases lying between them. The CDR3 protein is CASSDYSEDTQYF. Here the CDR3 DNA reads TGTGCCAGCAGTGACTATAGTGAAGATACGCAGTATTTT. Filled out from reference TRBV25-1 and TRBJ2-3, the complete variable domain reads EADIYQTPRYLVIGTGKKITLECSQTMGHDKMYWYQQDPGMELHLIHYSYGVNSTEKGDLSSESTVSRIRTEHFPLTLESARPSHTSQYLCASSDYSEDTQYFGPGTRLTVL.

V gene TRBV5-1 combines with J gene TRBJ2-1, with D possibly matching TRBD1 (5 bases). The length of the CDR3 is 13 residues. The germline CDR1 and CDR2 sequences are SGHRS and YFSETQ. Deletions cut 4 bases from V and 4 bases from J, with 9 bases between. CDR3 protein: CASSTSGYNEQFF. The CDR3 DNA is TGCGCCAGCAGCACGTCAGGGTACAATGAGCAGTTCTTC.

This chain links TRBV7-9 with TRBJ1-1, with 8 bases matching TRBD1. V was pared by 6 bases and J by 1 base, with 4 bases of the junction left unmatched. The CDR3 sequence is 14 residues long. Germline-derived CDR1 and CDR2 are SEHNR and FQNEAQ (reference sequence). CDR3 DNA: TGTGCCAGCAGACCAGGGGGCCCGAACACTGAAGCTTTCTTT. Translating gives CASRPGGPNTEAFF. Full variable domain (missing parts from reference TRBV7-9 and TRBJ1-1): DTGVSQNPRHKITKRGQNVTFRCDPISEHNRLYWYRQTLGQGPEFLTYFQNEAQLEKSRLLSDRFSAERPKGSFSTLEIQRTEQGDSAMYLCASRPGGPNTEAFFGQGTRLTVV.

This clone occurred once. The J gene is TRBJ1-1, the V gene TRBV19; a possible D gene is TRBD1 (5 bases). This CDR3 comprises 13 residues. Germline CDR1 and CDR2: LNHDA and SQIVND (reference sequence). Trimming took 3 bases from V and 11 from J, leaving 16 bases between them. This chain's CDR3 is CASSMLEGLKAFF. The DNA of the CDR3 is TGTGCCAGTAGTATGCTGGAGGGGTTGAAGGCTTTCTTT.

Points on this clone: One junction end does not reproduce the germline sequence, and a read error may be involved. V and J are TRBV29-1 and TRBJ1-2, with a possible D match to TRBD1 (5 bases). The CDR3 loop spans 12 amino acids. CDR1 is SQVTM and CDR2 is ANQGSEA in the germline V gene. The chain's CDR3 is CSVAGRVGGHTF. DNA of the CDR3: TGCAGCGTGGCCGGCAGGGTGGGTGGCCACACCTTC.

This clone turned up a few times. The chain employs TRBV28 and TRBJ1-5, with 10 bases identical to TRBD1. Germline lookup yields CDR1 MDHEN and CDR2 SYDVKM. This CDR3 has 16 amino acids. Trimming cost V 6 bases and J 6 bases; bases outside gene matches: 11. The CDR3 loop reads CASRGGRQGAGQPQHF. CDR3 nucleotide sequence: TGTGCCAGCAGGGGAGGAAGACAGGGGGCCGGTCAGCCCCAGCATTTT.

The V call is TRBV6-1, the J call TRBJ2-4; perhaps TRBD2 as D (5 bases). Germline V lookup: CDR1 MNHNS, CDR2 SASEGT. Trimming left V 3 bases short and J 7 bases short, with 10 bases between. This CDR3 is built from 13 residues. The CDR3 DNA follows: TGTGCCAGCAGTGATGGGGAGTTCAACATTCAGTACTTC. Protein product: CASSDGEFNIQYF.

With regard to this clone: Other DNA variants within this sample encode the same CDR3. The genes are TRBV12-3 or TRBV12-4 and TRBJ2-7; D not certain. V dropped 0 bases and J dropped 6 bases, with 3 bases sitting between them. CDR3 length equals 11 residues. The CDR3 DNA reads TGTGCCAGCAGTTTAGCGCGCGAGCAGTACTTC. This translates into CASSLAREQYF.

The chain uses TRBV5-1 and TRBJ1-5; D uncertain. The CDR3 covers 15 residues. V gave up 1 base and J gave up 0 bases, with 8 bases separating them. The germline V gene has CDR1 SGHRS and CDR2 YFSETQ. The DNA for the CDR3 is TGCGCCAGCAGCTTGACGGCGGCTAGCAATCAGCCCCAGCATTTT. Encoded protein: CASSLTAASNQPQHF.